This T cell receptor (beta chain) comes out of a study of T cell repertoires in cytomegalovirus infection (dated by TCRdb to between 2017 and 2020). Background for the entire study: The peptide stimulations were aimed at well-studied HLA-B-restricted epitopes as well as recently identified HLA-C-restricted CMV epitopes, whose presentation resists viral immunomodulation. Donor HLA type was relevant to the analysis, because carriage of CMV infection together with the matching HLA type was indicated by public TCR beta signatures.

Ends trimmed: V by 3 bases, J by 3 bases; bases unmatched to a gene: 4. The CDR3 runs 15 residues from the cysteine to the phenylalanine. Only CDR3 DNA remains: 45 bases, in frame from the first base. Sequences SGHKS (CDR1) and YYEKEE (CDR2) are obtained from the germline V gene (reference sequence). Points the paper makes about the study in general: The ex vivo response was dominated by HLA-C-restricted CMV-specific TCR beta clonotypes, which also provided the single most frequent clonotype in two of eight donors. Cumulative frequency of public TCR beta family members discriminated carriers of CMV infection plus the relevant HLA type in this cohort and an independent roughly 330-donor cohort.

This clonotype was picked up a small number of times. The clone's antigen remains unknown. Base qualities are missing; no much larger clone stands one base away. The treatment or condition label on this specimen signifies: in vitro stimulation with specific CMV peptide epitopes to enrich CMV-specific T cells. TCRdb lists the instrument as Illumina HiSeq 1500. TCRdb's own reprocessing of the public reads used fastp at Q25 and MiXCR and kept productive beta chains. Each CDR3 protein appears once, grouped with its most common genes and DNA. For this sample there are approximately 1,000,000 distinct CDR3 sequences; around 30% appear just once. Jointly, the top ten make up roughly an eighth of the sample.

This sequence uses TRBV5-5 and TRBJ1-2; TRBD1 matches 11 bases in the middle. This clonotype originated in a human donor in good health (CMV status not recorded). Some clones in this sample may be carry-over from other donors' samples. This material consisted of cultured CD8+ T cells from PBMCs, taken from culture after CMV antigen stimulation. The CDR3 here reads CASSSGQGVDYGYTF. The nucleotide sequence is TGTGCCAGCAGCTCGGGACAGGGGGTTGACTATGGCTACACCTTC. The entire variable domain, with the stretches around the CDR3 drawn from the reference TRBV5-5 and TRBJ1-2 proteins, is DAGVTQSPTHLIKTRGQQVTLRCSPISGHKSVSWYQQVLGQGPQFIFQYYEKEERGRGNFPDRFSARQFPNYSSELNVNALLLGDSALYLCASSSGQGVDYGYTFGSGTRLTVV.